The 26 T cell receptor beta chains given below trace back to one sample, sequenced in a study of cytomegalovirus exposure and HLA in healthy donors (TCRdb year 2017). The library was built by means of the immunoSEQ multiplex PCR assay. The multiplex PCR relied on a mix of 60 forward primers for TCR Vbeta segments and 13 reverse primers for TCR Jbeta segments. What TCRdb holds here is the immuneACCESS table cut down to in-frame rearrangements. Part of the clones is not present; checked against another copy, under half of the missing clones reflect an unresolved V gene, and the others are unexplained. The sample records roughly 160,000 clones, about 76% of which are singletons. The ten largest clones take up approximately 5.6% of the sample. The sequenced material came from PBMCs. The receptors shown here come from a woman between 18 and 29 years old in good health and CMV-seropositive.

V gene TRBV6-6 combines with J gene TRBJ2-7, with D possibly being TRBD2 (6 bases). With 0 bases removed from V and 0 bases from J, the gap between germline ends came to 6 bases. The CDR3 loop spans 14 amino acids. Looked up from germline, CDR1 is MNHNY and CDR2 is SVGAGI (reference sequence). CDR3 amino acids: CASSYSGSSYEQYF. Here the CDR3 DNA reads TGTGCCAGCAGTTACTCCGGGAGCTCCTACGAGCAGTACTTC.

The gene calls are TRBV27 and TRBJ1-2; 11 nucleotides align to TRBD1. The CDR3 consists of 16 residues. Looked up from germline, CDR1 is MNHEY and CDR2 is SMNVEV (reference sequence). Trimming removed 5 bases from V and 0 bases from J; junction bases left unmatched: 5. CDR3 protein: CASSAGQGGTNYGYTF. CDR3 bases: TGTGCCAGCAGTGCGGGACAGGGGGGGACTAACTATGGCTACACCTTC.

The chain joins TRBV5-5 to TRBJ1-1; D not certain. CDR3 length equals 14 residues. Germline-derived CDR1 and CDR2 are SGHKS and YYEKEE (reference sequence). V shed 4 bases and J shed 1 base, with 11 bases lying between them. DNA of the CDR3: TGTGCCAGCAGCCGCAAGACAACGAACACTGAAGCTTTCTTT. The encoded protein is CASSRKTTNTEAFF.

This chain uses TRBV28 with TRBJ1-2; 9 nucleotides match TRBD1. In germline, CDR1 is MDHEN, CDR2 SYDVKM. Trimming at V came to 2 bases and at J to 7 bases, leaving 8 bases not matched to a gene. The CDR3 runs 15 residues. The CDR3 loop reads CASSLHSGTGFGYTF. In DNA, the CDR3 is TGTGCCAGCAGTTTACACTCCGGGACAGGGTTTGGCTACACCTTC.

The chain joins TRBV5-6 to TRBJ2-7; maybe TRBD2 (5 bases). Trimming left V 4 bases short and J 7 bases short, with 21 bases between. Germline CDR1 is SGHDT and CDR2 is YYEEEE. The CDR3 is 15 amino acids. The CDR3 region has the DNA TGTGCCAGCAGCCCCCCGGGGAGCGGCCTACGGGAGCAGTACTTC. This sequence encodes CASSPPGSGLREQYF.

This sequence joins TRBV4-3 and TRBJ1-2; 7 nucleotides match TRBD1. V dropped 0 bases and J dropped 1; count of bases not matched to a gene: 8. The CDR3 is made up of 17 amino acids. Per the germline V gene, CDR1 is LGHNA and CDR2 is YSLEER. The CDR3 DNA reads TGCGCCAGCAGCCAAGAAGTCATAAGGGACAGTAACTATGGCTACACCTTC. The encoded protein is CASSQEVIRDSNYGYTF.

This clone was counted a few times. The chain links TRBV6-1 to TRBJ2-1; 10 bases agree with TRBD1. J gave up 7 bases and V 4 bases, and 4 bases lay outside the gene matches. CDR1 is MNHNS and CDR2 is SASEGT in the germline V gene. This CDR3 is built from 14 residues. CDR3 nucleotides: TGTGCCAGCAGTGGACAGGGGGCGTGGAATGAGCAGTTCTTC. This encodes CASSGQGAWNEQFF.

The chain links TRBV19 to TRBJ1-6, with 9 bases fitting TRBD1. CDR3 length: 17 amino acids. Germline V gives CDR1 LNHDA, CDR2 SQIVND (reference sequence). J lost 6 bases, V lost 2 bases, and 8 bases had no gene match. This chain's CDR3 is CASSINRGRSANSPLHF. The CDR3 DNA is TGTGCCAGTAGTATAAACAGGGGGCGAAGTGCTAATTCACCCCTCCACTTT.

The table lists this clone with a few counts. In nucleotides, the CDR3 is TGCGCCAGCAGAAGCGGTTCAGGGGTCAATCAGCCCCAGCATTTT. Translated, it gives CASRSGSGVNQPQHF. The rearrangement links TRBV5-1 to TRBJ1-5, with D tentatively TRBD1 (6 bases). Looked up from germline, CDR1 is SGHRS and CDR2 is YFSETQ. This CDR3 comprises 15 residues. The V end was cut by 5 bases, the J end by 3 bases, with 15 bases between.

The sample holds a few counts of this clone. The chain links TRBV7-2 to TRBJ2-1; D remains unclear. Germline V gives CDR1 SGHTA, CDR2 FQGNSA. Trimming took 5 bases from V and 4 from J, leaving 18 bases between them. The CDR3 extends over 16 amino acids. The DNA for the CDR3 is TGTGCCAGCAGCCTCCCAGGTGGGCCAGCTTACAATGAGCAGTTCTTC. Protein sequence: CASSLPGGPAYNEQFF. Looking up the rest from reference TRBV7-2 and TRBJ2-1 gives the full variable domain: GAGVSQSPSNKVTEKGKDVELRCDPISGHTALYWYRQSLGQGLEFLIYFQGNSAPDKSGLPSDRFSAERTGGSVSTLTIQRTQQEDSAVYLCASSLPGGPAYNEQFFGPGTRLTVL.

The rearrangement uses TRBV15 and TRBJ2-2, with 10 bases that match TRBD1. The CDR3 loop spans 14 amino acids. V shed 8 bases and J 1 base; nucleotides not matched to a gene: 1. Per germline, CDR1 LNHNV and CDR2 YYDKDF (reference sequence). DNA for the CDR3: TGTGCCACCGGGACAGGGGAGAACACCGGGGAGCTGTTTTTT. As protein: CATGTGENTGELFF.

This clone was observed once. V is TRBV19 and J is TRBJ2-1, with TRBD1 identical over 7 bases. The CDR3 runs 14 residues. With 4 bases clipped from V and 4 bases from J, the junction kept 4 bases outside the gene matches. Germline loops: CDR1 LNHDA, CDR2 SQIVND (reference sequence). The CDR3 DNA reads as TGTGCCAGTAGTAGGGGACAGCTGTACAATGAGCAGTTCTTC. This codes for CASSRGQLYNEQFF.

The CDR3 here is CAIRRTSPNTGELFF. The CDR3 region has the DNA TGTGCCATCCGCCGGACTAGTCCGAACACCGGGGAGCTGTTTTTT. The chain combines TRBV10-3 with TRBJ2-2; 7 nucleotides align to TRBD2. Germline loops: CDR1 ENHRY, CDR2 SYGVKD. Trimming took 8 bases from V and 0 from J; bases not matched to a gene: 6. CDR3 length: 15 amino acids.

The chain is built from TRBV4-3 and TRBJ2-3, with TRBD1 matching over 7 bases. Trimming removed 0 bases from V and 2 bases from J; junction bases left unmatched: 8. CDR1 is LGHNA and CDR2 is YSLEER in the germline V gene. The CDR3 runs to 17 residues. CDR3 sequence (DNA): TGCGCCAGCAGCCAAGACGTGGGGACAGAACTCACAGATACGCAGTATTTT. Protein sequence: CASSQDVGTELTDTQYF.

This rearrangement joins TRBV7-9 to TRBJ2-5; 7 bases fit TRBD1. CDR3 length equals 15 residues. With V trimmed by 5 bases and J by 1 base, 7 bases remained unmatched. Looked up from germline, CDR1 is SEHNR and CDR2 is FQNEAQ (reference sequence). This CDR3 is CASSTRQGSQETQYF. The CDR3 nucleotides are TGTGCCAGCAGCACGCGACAGGGCTCCCAAGAGACCCAGTACTTC.

On this clone itself: A read error may account for a junction end that differs from germline. The rearrangement joins TRBV4-1 to TRBJ1-6; a possible D gene is TRBD1 (6 bases). This CDR3 is built from 15 residues. Germline V lookup: CDR1 MGHRA, CDR2 YSYEKL. The CDR3 DNA reads as TGCGCCAGCAGCCAACCCGGACAGTTTAATCCACCCCTCCACTTT. Translation gives CASSQPGQFNPPLHF.

CDR3 sequence: CASSLAGTSYGYTF. The CDR3 nucleotides are TGTGCCAGCAGCTTGGCAGGTACATCGTACGGCTACACCTTC. The rearrangement uses TRBV5-4 and TRBJ1-2; D not resolved. The CDR3 sequence is 14 residues long. The V gene lost 0 bases and the J gene lost 8 bases, with 14 bases spanning the gap. Germline V CDR1 and CDR2: SGHNT, YYREEE (reference sequence).

The chain joins TRBV4-3 to TRBJ1-1; D is undetermined. Trimming took off 5 bases at V and 1 base at J, with 14 bases between the two ends. The CDR3 sequence is 15 residues long. The germline gives CDR1 LGHNA, CDR2 YSLEER. The CDR3 sequence: CASSYFMESNTEAFF. The CDR3 nucleotides read TGCGCCAGCAGCTATTTTATGGAGTCGAACACTGAAGCTTTCTTT.

CDR3 sequence: CASSLAPTGVSYEQYF. CDR3 nucleotide sequence: TGTGCCAGCAGCTTGGCTCCGACAGGGGTGTCGTACGAGCAGTACTTC. This sequence joins TRBV5-5 and TRBJ2-7; TRBD1 aligns across 8 bases. The CDR3 totals 16 residues. The junction had 9 bases not matched to a gene; V was cut back by 0 bases and J by 4 bases. The germline gives CDR1 SGHKS, CDR2 YYEKEE (reference sequence).

The chain joins TRBV9 to TRBJ2-3, with 7 bases aligning to TRBD2. This CDR3 has 13 amino acids. Germline CDR1 reads SGDLS; CDR2 reads YYNGEE. V dropped 4 bases and J dropped 3; count of bases not matched to a gene: 2. The CDR3 sequence is CASSSLATDTQYF. Here the CDR3 DNA reads TGTGCCAGCAGCTCACTAGCGACAGATACGCAGTATTTT.

J is TRBJ2-4 and V is TRBV11-2; tentatively, D is TRBD2 (6 bases). V lost 5 bases and J 11 bases, leaving 16 bases between the germline ends. The CDR3 sequence is 13 residues long. Germline values: CDR1 SGHAT, CDR2 FQNNGV. The CDR3 DNA follows: TGTGCCAGCAGCCCAGGACGAGCGGGCTTTCAGTACTTC. Its protein is CASSPGRAGFQYF.

DNA for the CDR3: TGTGCCAGCAGCTTGCGAGGGGGCGACTCTCTTTCTGGCTACACCTTC. It yields the protein CASSLRGGDSLSGYTF. The chain uses TRBV5-4 and TRBJ1-2, with TRBD1 identical over 7 bases. V lost 1 base to trimming and J lost 7 bases; unmatched junction nucleotides: 13. The CDR3 extends over 16 amino acids. The V gene's germline CDR1 is SGHNT and CDR2 YYREEE (reference sequence).

In this sample, this clone turned up a few times. CDR3 region: CAWSRGIGSGNTIYF. The CDR3 nucleotides are TGTGCCTGGAGTCGCGGAATTGGCTCTGGAAACACCATATATTTT. This chain joins TRBV30 and TRBJ1-3; D is ambiguous. Germline-derived CDR1 and CDR2 are GTSNPN and SVGIG (reference sequence). The CDR3 has 15 residues. The V and J ends lost 2 bases and 0 bases respectively, with 11 bases between them.

This chain links TRBV4-3 with TRBJ1-6; 7 bases are shared with TRBD1. CDR1 is LGHNA and CDR2 is YSLEER in the germline V gene. The CDR3 is 19 amino acids. V lost 3 bases to trimming and J lost 0 bases; unmatched junction nucleotides: 11. The CDR3 region has the DNA TGCGCCAGCAGCCAGAGGGGGCACGAGCTTAGCTCCTATAATTCACCCCTCCACTTT. Translated, it gives CASSQRGHELSSYNSPLHF.

CDR3 region: CASSVRDKGYNEQFF. CDR3 nucleotides: TGTGCCAGCAGCGTCAGGGACAAGGGGTACAATGAGCAGTTCTTC. The chain is built from TRBV9 and TRBJ2-1, with D possibly TRBD1 on 6 matching bases. The CDR3 is 15 amino acids. The germline V and J ends were trimmed by 2 bases and 4 bases, with 13 bases remaining between them. Germline V CDR1 and CDR2: SGDLS, YYNGEE.

The chain uses TRBV19 and TRBJ1-2, with D tentatively TRBD1 (6 bases). The CDR3 is made up of 13 amino acids. The V and J ends lost 7 bases and 8 bases respectively, with 17 bases between them. The germline V gene has CDR1 LNHDA and CDR2 SQIVND (reference sequence). CDR3 DNA sequence: TGTGCCAGTACCCTGGGACACCCCTGGGGCTACACCTTC. Its protein product is CASTLGHPWGYTF. Drawing the rest from reference TRBV19 and TRBJ1-2, the complete variable domain is DGGITQSPKYLFRKEGQNVTLSCEQNLNHDAMYWYRQDPGQGLRLIYYSQIVNDFQKGDIAEGYSVSREKKESFPLTVTSAQKNPTAFYLCASTLGHPWGYTFGSGTRLTVV.